The subject of this entry is one T cell receptor beta chain. Patients in Seattle were enrolled during active infection, then followed longitudinally. Germline lookup yields CDR1 SGHRS and CDR2 YFSETQ. Trimming removed 0 bases at V and 10 bases at J, with 16 bases between. The CDR3 runs to 15 residues. This sample is drawn from a study of blood T cell repertoires in COVID-19. Across the whole study: The United States, Italy and Spain provided the acute and convalescent COVID-19 samples. PBMCs, B-cell-depleted T cells, or T cells provided the cDNA or gDNA that made up the material.

Generated by immunoSEQ multiplex PCR, the TCRdb table keeps only in-frame clones and is missing some. The table lists some 230,000 clones, roughly four fifths of them singletons. Sequenced input: peripheral blood. The TCR sequence derives from a woman aged 80 or older with COVID-19, enrolled during active disease. V gene TRBV5-1 combines with J gene TRBJ1-4; D is perhaps TRBD1 (5 bases). CDR3 amino acids: CASSLVGGSGRKLFF. The CDR3 nucleotides are TGCGCCAGCAGCTTGGTGGGGGGGTCCGGGAGAAAACTGTTTTTT.